The 31 T cell receptor beta chains below come from one sample, sequenced in a study of T cells after yellow fever vaccination. Each CDR3 protein is one row after TCRdb ran MiXCR on the 5' RACE reads. This repertoire shows about 340,000 distinct CDR3 sequences, around 12% found once; its top ten account for about 3%. Sample: CD4+ T cells sorted from PBMCs, taken 15 days after the yellow fever booster vaccination. These receptors were taken from a man between 18 and 35 years old who received the YFV17D yellow fever vaccine.

This clonotype was picked up many times. This rearrangement joins TRBV9 to TRBJ1-3, with D hard to call. This CDR3 is built from 15 residues. Germline CDR1 and CDR2: SGDLS and YYNGEE. V gave up 0 bases and J gave up 0 bases, with 7 bases separating them. CDR3 bases: TGTGCCAGCAGCGTAGCCCCAAGCTCTGGAAACACCATATATTTT. This codes for CASSVAPSSGNTIYF.

This clonotype was observed at least ten times. The chain recombines TRBV10-3 with TRBJ2-7, with D tentatively TRBD1 (6 bases). Trimming cost V 10 bases and J 0 bases, with 13 bases left between them. Germline CDR1 ENHRY, CDR2 SYGVKD. CDR3 size: 13 residues. CDR3 DNA: TGTGCCACCAGACAGGATAGCTCCTACGAGCAGTACGTC. Encoded protein: CATRQDSSYEQYV.

This chain connects TRBV5-1 to TRBJ2-1; perhaps TRBD1 as D (5 bases). Germline V gene sequence: CDR1 SGHRS, CDR2 YFSETQ. The CDR3 covers 15 residues. V was clipped by 3 bases and J by 2 bases, with 12 bases between them. The CDR3 nucleotides read TGCGCCAGCAGCTCCCCACAGGCCGCCTACAATGAGCAGTTCTTC. Translation: CASSSPQAAYNEQFF.

The sample holds many counts of this clonotype. As DNA, the CDR3 is TGCAGTGCCACCGGGGGACCTTACAATCAGCCCCAGCATTTT. It is translated as CSATGGPYNQPQHF. V usage is TRBV20-1 and J usage is TRBJ1-5, with D tentatively TRBD1 (5 bases). CDR1 DFQATT and CDR2 SNEGSKA come from the germline V gene (reference sequence). CDR3 length: 14 residues. V lost 6 bases and J lost 3, with 15 bases in between.

This clonotype was observed a handful of times. The V and J genes are TRBV6-5 and TRBJ1-4, with TRBD1 identical over 9 bases. The CDR3 runs 14 residues. J was trimmed by 8 bases and V by 4 bases; bases with no gene match: 5. Germline V gene lookup returns CDR1 MNHEY and CDR2 SVGAGI. Here the CDR3 reads CASSFRDRDEKLFF. In DNA, the CDR3 is TGTGCCAGCAGTTTCCGGGACAGGGACGAAAAACTGTTTTTT.

This clonotype was counted a few times. The gene calls are TRBV20-1 and TRBJ2-1; TRBD2 aligns across 10 bases. V lost 0 bases to trimming and J lost 6 bases; unmatched junction nucleotides: 5. Germline CDR1 is DFQATT and CDR2 is SNEGSKA (reference sequence). The CDR3 totals 15 residues. The CDR3 loop reads CSARDSGGASNEQFF. CDR3 DNA sequence: TGCAGTGCTAGAGACAGCGGGGGGGCTTCCAATGAGCAGTTCTTC.

The rearrangement links TRBV10-3 to TRBJ1-1; no clear D. The CDR3 is made up of 15 amino acids. Per germline, CDR1 ENHRY and CDR2 SYGVKD. The V end lost 2 bases, the J end lost 4 bases, and 14 bases lay between the germline ends. Here the CDR3 DNA reads TGTGCCATCAGTGAGGGCCTCCCTAGGAGCACTGAAGCTTTCTTT. It specifies CAISEGLPRSTEAFF.

The chain employs TRBV20-1 and TRBJ1-1, with no clear D. This CDR3 region has 13 residues. Per germline, CDR1 DFQATT and CDR2 SNEGSKA (reference sequence). Trimming cost V 6 bases and J 9 bases, with 20 bases left between them. The CDR3 nucleotides read TGCAGTGCCCGGCCCGCACCCCGAACAAAAGCTTTCTTT. This gives the protein CSARPAPRTKAFF.

This clonotype was observed a few times. The genes are TRBV28 and TRBJ2-1; possibly TRBD1 for D (5 bases). Trimming left V 4 bases short and J 9 bases short, with 7 bases between. This CDR3 contains 11 residues. Germline CDR1 is MDHEN and CDR2 is SYDVKM. The CDR3 bases are TGTGCCAGCAGTTCAGGGATTGAGCAGTTCTTC. Its protein product is CASSSGIEQFF.

The chain employs TRBV2 and TRBJ1-4, with no clear D. Per the germline V gene, CDR1 is SNHLY and CDR2 is FYNNEI. The V and J ends lost 8 bases and 1 base respectively, with 11 bases between them. The CDR3 has 14 amino acids. CDR3 sequence reads: CASGLQRTNEKLFF. DNA of the CDR3: TGTGCCAGCGGCCTTCAGAGAACTAATGAAAAACTGTTTTTT.

This chain's CDR3 is CASSRAFTGGAGIQYF. The CDR3 DNA reads as TGTGCCAGCAGCCGCGCCTTCACTGGCGGGGCAGGCATTCAGTACTTC. The chain employs TRBV3-1 and TRBJ2-4; possibly TRBD2 for D (6 bases). This CDR3 has 16 residues. Trimming removed 4 bases from V and 9 bases from J, with 22 bases in between. CDR1 is LGHDT, CDR2 YNNKEL, per germline (reference sequence).

CDR3 DNA: TGTGCCACCAGTGAAGGACCCGGGACAGGGAGCGGAGAGACCCAGTACTTC. This gives the protein CATSEGPGTGSGETQYF. V gene TRBV24-1 combines with J gene TRBJ2-5; 9 bases are shared with TRBD1. Germline assignment: CDR1 KGHDR and CDR2 SFDVKD. The junction had 12 bases not matched to a gene; V was cut back by 4 bases and J by 4 bases. The CDR3 runs to 17 residues.

The CDR3 coding sequence is TGTGCCAGCAGCTCATTAGGACAGGCCAACTATGGCTACACCTTC. It specifies CASSSLGQANYGYTF. The chain carries TRBV11-2 and TRBJ1-2, with TRBD1 matching over 7 bases. Germline values: CDR1 SGHAT, CDR2 FQNNGV. The CDR3 is made up of 15 amino acids. The ends lost 4 bases at V and 2 bases at J; junction bases unmatched: 7.

This clonotype was observed a few times. The gene calls are TRBV18 and TRBJ2-7; D is possibly TRBD2 (5 bases). The CDR3 length is 13 residues. The germline gives CDR1 KGHSH, CDR2 LQKENI. V lost 3 bases and J 4 bases, leaving 10 bases between the germline ends. The CDR3: CASSPSERYEQYV. The CDR3, as DNA: TGTGCCAGCTCACCCTCTGAGCGGTACGAGCAGTACGTC.

This clonotype was found many times. V usage is TRBV12-3 or TRBV12-4 and J usage is TRBJ2-4; 9 bases match TRBD2. The CDR3 runs 15 residues. Losses at the gene ends were 3 bases for V and 4 bases for J; bases not matched to a gene: 4. The CDR3 region is CASSFLRGGKNIQYF. The CDR3 coding sequence is TGTGCCAGCAGTTTCTTGCGGGGGGGAAAAAACATTCAGTACTTC.

The chain combines TRBV28 with TRBJ2-4; 10 bases are a match to TRBD1. Germline CDR1 is MDHEN and CDR2 is SYDVKM. The junction had 6 bases not matched to a gene; V was cut back by 5 bases and J by 8 bases. This CDR3 region has 14 residues. CDR3 nucleotides: TGTGCCAGCAGTAAGACAGGGGGCCTGGACATTCAGTACTTC. Its translation: CASSKTGGLDIQYF.

This chain links TRBV18 with TRBJ1-6, with 8 bases identical to TRBD1. The germline gives CDR1 KGHSH, CDR2 LQKENI. Trimming at V came to 6 bases and at J to 10 bases, leaving 5 bases not matched to a gene. CDR3 length equals 13 residues. The CDR3 nucleotides read TGTGCCAGCTCCCCGGGACAGGCATCACCCCTCCACTTT. This gives the protein CASSPGQASPLHF.

The V gene is TRBV4-3, the J gene TRBJ2-3; 9 bases are shared with TRBD2. The V segment lost 0 bases and the J segment 6 bases; nucleotides outside the gene matches: 7. The CDR3 is 16 amino acids. Germline values: CDR1 LGHNA, CDR2 YSLEER. In DNA, the CDR3 is TGCGCCAGCAGCCAAGATATAGCGGGGGCCGGGGATACGCAGTATTTT. It codes for CASSQDIAGAGDTQYF.

V and J are TRBV12-3 or TRBV12-4 and TRBJ1-6; no clear D. V dropped 6 bases and J dropped 8 bases, with 11 bases sitting between them. The CDR3 length is 13 residues. The CDR3 here is CASSLHMDSPLHF. The CDR3 nucleotides read TGTGCCAGCAGCCTCCATATGGATTCACCCCTCCACTTT.

This clonotype showed up just a few times. The chain employs TRBV29-1 and TRBJ2-3; D is perhaps TRBD2 (6 bases). This CDR3 is built from 12 residues. V was trimmed by 6 bases and J by 6 bases, leaving 13 bases between them. Germline CDR1 reads SQVTM; CDR2 reads ANQGSEA. CDR3 amino acids: CSVSAGTDTQYF. The CDR3 region has the DNA TGCAGCGTCTCGGCGGGGACCGATACGCAGTATTTT.

At least ten counts were recorded for this clonotype. The chain employs TRBV6-5 and TRBJ1-6, with 8 bases matching TRBD1. Germline trimming cut 7 bases from V and 8 bases from J; bases unmatched to any gene: 22. The CDR3 is made up of 19 amino acids. Germline V gene lookup returns CDR1 MNHEY and CDR2 SVGAGI. The CDR3 DNA reads TGTGCCAGCATCCCACAAGTCCGCGGGGCGCAGGGGGCCGATTCACCCCTCCACTTT. Its protein is CASIPQVRGAQGADSPLHF.

The V gene is TRBV12-3 or TRBV12-4, the J gene TRBJ2-3; D ambiguous. The CDR3 contains 15 residues. The V gene lost 7 bases and the J gene lost 2 bases, with 16 bases spanning the gap. For the CDR3, the DNA is TGTGCCAGCAAGCCTCTGGCAGACCCCACAGATACGCAGTATTTT. Residues: CASKPLADPTDTQYF.

The genes are TRBV5-1 and TRBJ2-3, with a tentative D call TRBD1 (5 bases). CDR3 length: 15 residues. Trimming shortened V by 0 bases and J by 2 bases, and 10 bases separated the two germline ends. Germline loops: CDR1 SGHRS, CDR2 YFSETQ. CDR3 region: CASSLGQTNTDTQYF. The CDR3 DNA reads TGCGCCAGCAGCTTGGGACAGACAAACACAGATACGCAGTATTTT. The entire variable domain, with the rest obtained from reference TRBV5-1 and TRBJ2-3, is as follows: KAGVTQTPRYLIKTRGQQVTLSCSPISGHRSVSWYQQTPGQGLQFLFEYFSETQRNKGNFPGRFSGRQFSNSRSEMNVSTLELGDSALYLCASSLGQTNTDTQYFGPGTRLTVL.

V is TRBV28 and J is TRBJ2-3, with TRBD2 matching over 14 bases. This CDR3 is built from 14 residues. V trimming: 3 bases; J trimming: 8 bases; junction bases outside the gene matches: 1. Germline CDR1 is MDHEN and CDR2 is SYDVKM. This CDR3 is CASSLGLAGVTQYF. Written as DNA, the CDR3 is TGTGCCAGCAGTTTGGGACTAGCGGGAGTTACGCAGTATTTT.

CDR3 DNA sequence: TGTGCCAGCAGTTTATTGGCAGGGCACGAGCAGTACGTC. It yields the protein CASSLLAGHEQYV. The chain employs TRBV28 and TRBJ2-7; tentative D call: TRBD1 (5 bases). Germline CDR1 reads MDHEN; CDR2 reads SYDVKM. CDR3 size: 13 residues. V was pared by 1 base and J by 5 bases, with 9 bases between.

This chain uses TRBV20-1 with TRBJ1-2, with D tentatively TRBD1 (5 bases). The CDR3 is made up of 14 amino acids. Deletions cut 5 bases from V and 8 bases from J, with 21 bases between. Per the germline V gene, CDR1 is DFQATT and CDR2 is SNEGSKA (reference sequence). CDR3 sequence: CSARNRGGVKGYTF. The CDR3 DNA sequence: TGCAGTGCTCGAAACCGGGGGGGAGTGAAGGGCTACACCTTC.

The chain recombines TRBV4-3 with TRBJ2-7, with D maybe TRBD2 (6 bases). Germline CDR1 reads LGHNA; CDR2 reads YSLEER. There are 15 residues in the CDR3. Deletions cut 0 bases from V and 3 bases from J, with 12 bases between. CDR3 sequence (DNA): TGCGCCAGCAGCCAAGATAGGGTGGGGGGCTACGAGCAGTACTTC. Encoded protein: CASSQDRVGGYEQYF.

The gene calls are TRBV20-1 and TRBJ1-1; possible D gene TRBD1, 5 bases. CDR3 length equals 14 residues. V was shortened by 3 bases and J by 1 base, with 12 bases between the two germline ends. The germline V gene has CDR1 DFQATT and CDR2 SNEGSKA (reference sequence). The CDR3 sequence: CSASSPRANTEAFF. The CDR3 coding sequence is TGCAGTGCTAGTTCTCCCAGGGCGAACACTGAAGCTTTCTTT.

This clonotype was counted between two and nine times. The chain employs TRBV5-1 and TRBJ2-7; 8 nucleotides line up with TRBD1. Per the germline V gene, CDR1 is SGHRS and CDR2 is YFSETQ. Trimming at V came to 4 bases and at J to 1 base, leaving 4 bases not matched to a gene. This CDR3 is built from 14 residues. The CDR3 sequence: CASSPRQGSYEQYV. In DNA, the CDR3 is TGCGCCAGCAGCCCTCGACAGGGGTCCTACGAGCAGTACGTC.

This clonotype was seen a handful of times. As DNA, the CDR3 is TGTGCCAGCACGAGAAGGGGCGGAAGCGGCTACACCTTC. As protein: CASTRRGGSGYTF. The gene calls are TRBV2 and TRBJ1-2, with D perhaps matching TRBD1 (5 bases). Looked up from germline, CDR1 is SNHLY and CDR2 is FYNNEI. V was clipped by 7 bases and J by 8 bases, with 17 bases between them. The CDR3 runs to 13 residues.

This chain connects TRBV9 to TRBJ1-3; no reliable D call. Deletions cut 0 bases from V and 3 bases from J, with 10 bases between. This CDR3 is built from 15 residues. CDR1 SGDLS and CDR2 YYNGEE come from the germline V gene. CDR3 DNA: TGTGCCAGCAGCGTAGGCCAGTTCGGTGGAAACACCATATATTTT. Its translation: CASSVGQFGGNTIYF. Filled out from reference TRBV9 and TRBJ1-3, the complete variable domain reads DSGVTQTPKHLITATGQRVTLRCSPRSGDLSVYWYQQSLDQGLQFLIQYYNGEERAKGNILERFSAQQFPDLHSELNLSSLELGDSALYFCASSVGQFGGNTIYFGEGSWLTVV.